Listed here is a single T cell receptor beta chain. This entry belongs to a study of T cell changes during pregnancy in multiple sclerosis. Per germline, CDR1 SGHDN and CDR2 FVKESK. The CDR3 is 16 residues long. V lost 4 bases, J lost 5 bases, and 10 bases stayed unmatched. Repertoires were generated with immunoSEQ multiplex PCR, while TCRdb's copy carries only in-frame clones and drops some. The data show about 83,000 clones, with about 90% seen just once and around 3.3% held by the top ten. The genes are TRBV14 and TRBJ2-3; TRBD2 matches at 9 bases. The receptor comes from a female donor in good health, serving as a control in a pregnancy study. Some clones in this sample may be carry-over from other donors' samples. The material sequenced was PBMCs, taken in the first trimester of pregnancy. The CDR3 coding sequence is TGTGCCAGCAGCCCCCTAGAGCGGGGGGCAAGAGATACGCAGTATTTT. Translation gives CASSPLERGARDTQYF.